This TCR beta chain emerged from a study of tumour-infiltrating T cells in Burkitt lymphoma (dated by TCRdb to 2020 to 2021). Concerning the study at large: When TCR repertoire data were correlated with clinical outcome, productive clonality turned out to predict both overall and progression-free survival, independent of established prognosticators, age at diagnosis among them.

Receptor amplification or capture employed the immunoSEQ multiplex PCR assay. Entries here come from immuneACCESS through TCRdb and include only in-frame sequences with V and J called. Some clones fail to appear in such tables; in the studies checked, an unresolved V gene covers under half of the shortfall, and the cause of the remainder is unknown. Present in this sample are 11,000 to 15,000 clones, roughly 74% of which were seen just once. The ten largest clones add up to about 7.2% of the sample. On this clone itself: Which antigen it targets is not known. It has no much larger one-base neighbor in the sample; base qualities were not kept.

The sample taken for sequencing was tumor tissue. This receptor was taken from a human donor with diffuse large B-cell lymphoma.

The DNA reads TGTGCCAGCAGCCTCAGGGGGGGGAAAAACTATGGCTACACCTTC. This yields the protein CASSLRGGKNYGYTF. Recombination joined TRBV14 with TRBJ1-2, with 7 bases in between that match TRBD1. The cysteine opens and the phenylalanine closes a CDR3 of 15 amino acids. Solely the CDR3 DNA is kept, with 45 bases framed from the first base. Unmatched junction bases come to 7, with V trimmed by 4 bases and J by 2 bases. From the germline V gene, CDR1 is SGHDN and CDR2 is FVKESK. Where the CDR3 stops, the reference TRBV14 and TRBJ1-2 genes take over; the full variable domain is EAGVTQFPSHSVIEKGQTVTLRCDPISGHDNLYWYRRVMGKEIKFLLHFVKESKQDESGMPNNRFLAERTGGTYSTLKVQPAELEDSGVYFCASSLRGGKNYGYTFGSGTRLTVV.